This is a list of T cell receptor beta chains from one sample in a study of graft-versus-host responses after intestinal transplantation. Using immunoSEQ multiplex PCR, the repertoire was profiled, and TCRdb retains in-frame clones only, with some absent. The data show approximately 81,000 clones, roughly 84% seen once. The antigens for these receptors are not known. The specimen was unstimulated CD8+ T cells sorted from spleen or lymph node cells, collected before transplant. The receptors shown here come from a human donor who was the organ donor for an intestinal transplant. Both conserved end residues are part of each CDR3.

CATSRATRGGFSHNEQFF	TRBV15	TRBJ2-1	18
CASSTGASPLHF	TRBV27	TRBJ1-6	12
CASSVHTGLHGNEQFF	TRBV9	TRBJ2-1	16
CASSLTGWGTDTQYF	TRBV7-3	TRBJ2-3	15
CASRLTGNQAFF	TRBV5-1	TRBJ1-1	12
CASSPEVAGGWDTQYF	TRBV11-2	TRBJ2-3	16
CASSLPRTSGVYNEQFF	TRBV11-2	TRBJ2-1	17
CASTPIGTHNSPLHF	TRBV6-6	TRBJ1-6	15
CASSLARGSGETQYF	TRBV5-1	TRBJ2-5	15
CASSRTTRTEAFF	TRBV2	TRBJ1-1	13
CASSIDLYTQYF	TRBV19	TRBJ2-3	12
CAWTFGGSNSGANVLTF	TRBV30	TRBJ2-6	17
CASSQATPTVGSVQYF	TRBV4-1	TRBJ2-5	16
CATEQGTQYF	TRBV2	TRBJ2-3	10
CSAGGDYEQYF	TRBV29-1	TRBJ2-7	11
CASSEGVFRTDTQYF	TRBV6-1	TRBJ2-3	15
CAWSVGWGYEQYF	TRBV30	TRBJ2-7	13
CASSLHPGEQYF	TRBV5-1	TRBJ2-7	12
CASRSGTGGSEQYF	TRBV27	TRBJ2-7	14
CASSDNMDLYSPYEQYF	TRBV9	TRBJ2-7	17
CASGSLGLAGGASYNEQFF	TRBV12-5	TRBJ2-1	19
CASSHSSGGYTF	TRBV6-6	TRBJ1-2	12
CASNDLGQDYGYTF	TRBV7-9	TRBJ1-2	14
CASSPENTGELFF	TRBV5-4	TRBJ2-2	13
CASSDERTNTGELFF	TRBV13	TRBJ2-2	15
CASSPAAGGSSYEQYF	TRBV5-4	TRBJ2-7	16
CASSQGVGELFF	TRBV28	TRBJ2-2	12
CASSPIGFTNQPQHF	TRBV6-1	TRBJ1-5	15
CASSEMDGYEQYF	TRBV6-1	TRBJ2-7	13
CASSTGGELVNEQFF	TRBV2	TRBJ2-1	15
CASSSSGDSRYEQYF	TRBV7-9	TRBJ2-7	15
CASSFAGGDAGELFF	TRBV6-1	TRBJ2-2	15
CASSHGARAGYEQYF	TRBV4-1	TRBJ2-7	15
CASSLGQMNTEAFF	TRBV5-6	TRBJ1-1	14
CASSLAASYNEQFF	TRBV27	TRBJ2-1	14
CASSETGTPTNYGYTF	TRBV10-2	TRBJ1-2	16
CASRSSGGPGELFF	TRBV5-6	TRBJ2-2	14
CASSSLGRQPQHF	TRBV27	TRBJ1-5	13
CASSQDGYEQYF	TRBV4-1	TRBJ2-7	12
CASTKPNQPQHF	TRBV6-1	TRBJ1-5	12
CSVAQEVYTEAFF	TRBV29-1	TRBJ1-1	13
CASSLWGDQPQHF	TRBV27	TRBJ1-5	13
CASSRTTGHTGGQPQHF	TRBV4-1	TRBJ1-5	17